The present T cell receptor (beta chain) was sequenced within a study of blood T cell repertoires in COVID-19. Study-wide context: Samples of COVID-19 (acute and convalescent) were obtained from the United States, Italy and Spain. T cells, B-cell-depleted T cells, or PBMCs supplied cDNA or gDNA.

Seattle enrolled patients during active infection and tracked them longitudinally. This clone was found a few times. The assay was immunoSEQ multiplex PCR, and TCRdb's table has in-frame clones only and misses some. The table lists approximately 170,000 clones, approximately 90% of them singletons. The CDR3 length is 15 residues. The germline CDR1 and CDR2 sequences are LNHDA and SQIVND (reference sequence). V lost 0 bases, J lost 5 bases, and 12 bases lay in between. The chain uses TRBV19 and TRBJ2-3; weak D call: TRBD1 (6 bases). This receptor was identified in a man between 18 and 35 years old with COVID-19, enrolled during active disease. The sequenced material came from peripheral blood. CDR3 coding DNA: TGTGCCAGTAGTATAGAAATGGGCAGGGGAGATACGCAGTATTTT. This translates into CASSIEMGRGDTQYF.